The 28 T cell receptor beta chains given below trace back to one sample, sequenced in a study of CXCR3-negative and CXCR3-positive naive CD8 T cells. In preparing the TRB cDNA libraries, 5' RACE with UMI labels was used. Reanalyzing the 5' RACE reads, TCRdb keeps one entry per CDR3 protein, without DNA. The listing contains roughly 90,000 distinct CDR3 sequences. Sequencing was done on a sample of naive CXCR3- CD8+ T cells from blood. Subset of the sample: CD45RO-CCR7+CD27+CD95- naive CD8+ T cells lacking CXCR3 (TNR3-). All receptors come from a human donor in good health. Some clones in this sample may be carry-over from other donors' samples.

This chain uses TRBV7-6 with TRBJ1-1. Germline-derived CDR1 and CDR2 are SGHVS and FNYEAQ. CDR3 size: 12 residues. The CDR3 loop reads CASSSPNTEAFF.

CDR3 in amino acids: CASSKGAYEQYF. The rearrangement uses TRBV12-3 or TRBV12-4 and TRBJ2-7. The CDR3 has 12 amino acids.

The V call is TRBV7-8, the J call TRBJ2-2. The CDR3 covers 15 residues. Germline CDR1 SGHVS, CDR2 FQNEAQ. The CDR3: CASSLGPANTGELFF.

V and J are TRBV4-1 and TRBJ2-7. CDR3 size: 13 residues. Per germline, CDR1 MGHRA and CDR2 YSYEKL. Here the CDR3 reads CASSQEGLGEQYF.

The chain combines TRBV5-1 with TRBJ2-1. The CDR3 has 16 amino acids. Looked up from germline, CDR1 is SGHRS and CDR2 is YFSETQ. The chain's CDR3 is CASSFYGRSSYNEQFF.

The J gene is TRBJ1-4, the V gene TRBV11-2. CDR1 and CDR2 from the germline V gene are SGHAT and FQNNGV. The CDR3 totals 16 residues. CDR3 sequence reads: CASSAHRDLEDEKLFF. Full variable domain (outside the CDR3, taken from reference TRBV11-2 and TRBJ1-4): EAGVAQSPRYKIIEKRQSVAFWCNPISGHATLYWYQQILGQGPKLLIQFQNNGVVDDSQLPKDRFSAERLKGVDSTLKIQPAKLEDSAVYLCASSAHRDLEDEKLFFGSGTQLSVL.

This chain links TRBV29-1 with TRBJ2-7; lacking DNA, the TRBD2 call made by TCRdb goes unchecked. CDR3 length equals 12 residues. Germline values: CDR1 SQVTM, CDR2 ANQGSEA. The chain's CDR3 is CSVSGKPGEQYF.

J is TRBJ1-1 and V is TRBV24-1. Germline CDR1 is KGHDR and CDR2 is SFDVKD. This CDR3 is 14 amino acids long. The CDR3 protein is CATSDPYGGGKAFF.

The CDR3: CASRSGTEQYF. The chain joins TRBV28 to TRBJ2-7. The germline V gene has CDR1 MDHEN and CDR2 SYDVKM. CDR3 length: 11 amino acids.

The chain couples TRBV5-6 to TRBJ2-5. The CDR3 runs to 15 residues. CDR1 is SGHDT and CDR2 is YYEEEE in the germline V gene. This CDR3 is CASSLALEHQETQYF. Complete variable domain (other parts from reference TRBV5-6 and TRBJ2-5): DAGVTQSPTHLIKTRGQQVTLRCSPKSGHDTVSWYQQALGQGPQFIFQYYEEEERQRGNFPDRFSGHQFPNYSSELNVNALLLGDSALYLCASSLALEHQETQYFGPGTRLLVL.

The rearrangement joins TRBV5-1 to TRBJ1-1. CDR3 size: 16 residues. Germline V gene sequence: CDR1 SGHRS, CDR2 YFSETQ. The CDR3 spells CASSLGSRVRDTEAFF.

The rearrangement uses TRBV21-1 and TRBJ1-1. TRBV21-1 is noted as a pseudogene. The CDR3 contains 12 residues. CDR3 residues: CASSNSFTEAFF.

The gene calls are TRBV20-1 and TRBJ2-2; TCRdb proposes TRBD1, but this gene call is untestable without DNA. The length of the CDR3 is 15 residues. Per germline, CDR1 DFQATT and CDR2 SNEGSKA (reference sequence). CDR3 sequence: CSANPDSLNTGELFF.

This rearrangement joins TRBV13 to TRBJ2-7; the D gene TCRdb calls, TRBD2, cannot be checked with no DNA. The germline CDR1 and CDR2 sequences are PRHDT and FYEKMQ (reference sequence). CDR3 length equals 13 residues. This chain's CDR3 is CASSPPNSGEQYF.

The genes are TRBV12-3 or TRBV12-4 and TRBJ2-1; without DNA, the TCRdb call of TRBD2 cannot be checked. The CDR3 is 16 residues long. CDR3 residues: CASTTTSGIGYNEQFF.

V is TRBV5-1 and J is TRBJ2-7; TCRdb returns TRBD2, unconfirmable since there is no DNA. The CDR3 length is 16 residues. CDR1 is SGHRS, CDR2 YFSETQ, per germline. The CDR3 reads CASSVEAGASVLEQYF. The whole variable domain, remainder taken from reference TRBV5-1 and TRBJ2-7, is KAGVTQTPRYLIKTRGQQVTLSCSPISGHRSVSWYQQTPGQGLQFLFEYFSETQRNKGNFPGRFSGRQFSNSRSEMNVSTLELGDSALYLCASSVEAGASVLEQYFGPGTRLTVT.

The gene calls are TRBV12-3 or TRBV12-4 and TRBJ2-1; TCRdb indicates TRBD1, and absent DNA this call remains unverified. There are 13 residues in the CDR3. CDR3 amino acids: CASSLDSGNEQFF.

The chain joins TRBV7-2 to TRBJ2-3; the TRBD1 assignment by TCRdb is unverifiable without DNA. Germline CDR1 is SGHTA and CDR2 is FQGNSA. This CDR3 is 18 amino acids long. The chain's CDR3 is CASSPPRWDRVGTDTQYF.

The V gene is TRBV28, the J gene TRBJ1-6; TCRdb calls TRBD1, which cannot be checked without DNA. Germline V gives CDR1 MDHEN, CDR2 SYDVKM. This CDR3 is 16 amino acids long. The CDR3 spells CASRSPGAAYNSPLHF.

The chain employs TRBV19 and TRBJ2-7; the D call of TRBD2 rests on TCRdb alone, since no DNA is present to check it. The CDR3 has 15 amino acids. Germline CDR1 LNHDA, CDR2 SQIVND (reference sequence). This CDR3 reads CASTTGAGGSYEQYF.

The chain links TRBV29-1 to TRBJ2-1; TCRdb selects TRBD2, and the lack of DNA leaves this call unchecked. In germline, CDR1 is SQVTM, CDR2 ANQGSEA. The CDR3 contains 13 residues. CDR3 residues: CSASALTYNEQFF.

The chain employs TRBV7-9 and TRBJ2-7; the D call of TRBD1 rests on TCRdb alone, since no DNA is present to check it. The CDR3 is made up of 14 amino acids. Germline V gives CDR1 SEHNR, CDR2 FQNEAQ (reference sequence). CDR3 residues: CASRQRQGAYEQYF.

The rearrangement uses TRBV5-1 and TRBJ2-3; TCRdb selects TRBD2, and the lack of DNA leaves this call unchecked. The germline V gene encodes CDR1 SGHRS and CDR2 YFSETQ. CDR3 length: 18 residues. CDR3 amino acids: CASSLAGAVRWEVDTQYF.

The chain joins TRBV7-9 to TRBJ1-1; the TRBD1 assignment by TCRdb is unverifiable without DNA. Looked up from germline, CDR1 is SEHNR and CDR2 is FQNEAQ (reference sequence). CDR3 length equals 14 residues. The CDR3 sequence is CASAQAGAGTEAFF.

The V gene is TRBV12-3 or TRBV12-4, the J gene TRBJ1-5; there is no DNA to check the TCRdb D call of TRBD1. The CDR3 consists of 15 residues. CDR3 residues: CASSLGTVSNQPQHF.

V gene TRBV7-3 combines with J gene TRBJ2-3; with no DNA, the TCRdb D assignment of TRBD2 cannot be verified. This CDR3 region has 14 residues. Germline V lookup: CDR1 SGHTA, CDR2 FQGTGA. CDR3 protein: CASSLWTRKDTQYF. The whole variable domain, filled in from reference TRBV7-3 and TRBJ2-3, reads GAGVSQTPSNKVTEKGKYVELRCDPISGHTALYWYRQSLGQGPEFLIYFQGTGAADDSGLPNDRFFAVRPEGSVSTLKIQRTERGDSAVYLCASSLWTRKDTQYFGPGTRLTVL.

J is TRBJ2-7 and V is TRBV28; with no DNA, the TCRdb D assignment of TRBD1 cannot be verified. CDR1 and CDR2 from the germline V gene are MDHEN and SYDVKM. The CDR3 totals 11 residues. The CDR3 protein is CASSTGGEQYF.

The chain is built from TRBV3-1 and TRBJ1-1; the TRBD1 assignment by TCRdb is unverifiable without DNA. Germline values: CDR1 LGHDT, CDR2 YNNKEL (reference sequence). The CDR3 runs to 15 residues. Here the CDR3 reads CASSPTGEGNTEAFF.